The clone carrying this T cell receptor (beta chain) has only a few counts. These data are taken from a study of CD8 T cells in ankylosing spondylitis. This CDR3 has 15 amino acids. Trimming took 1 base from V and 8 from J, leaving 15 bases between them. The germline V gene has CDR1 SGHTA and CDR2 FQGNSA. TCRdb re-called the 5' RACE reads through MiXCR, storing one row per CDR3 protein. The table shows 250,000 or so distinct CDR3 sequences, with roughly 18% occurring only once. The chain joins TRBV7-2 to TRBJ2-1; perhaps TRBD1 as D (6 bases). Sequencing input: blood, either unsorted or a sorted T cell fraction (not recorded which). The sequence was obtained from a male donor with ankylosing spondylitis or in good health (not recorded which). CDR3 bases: TGTGCCAGCAGCTTAGAGGGCAGGGGAAATGATGAGCAGTTCTTC. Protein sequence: CASSLEGRGNDEQFF.